Following are 18 T cell receptor beta chains from one sample sequenced in a study of CXCR4 blockade with PD-1 therapy in pancreatic cancer. TCRdb's table, derived via immunoSEQ multiplex PCR, lists solely in-frame clones and lacks some. The sample has about 8,100 clones; around 53% are singletons. What was sequenced was tumor tissue. These receptors came from a human donor with pancreatic ductal adenocarcinoma.

This clone was counted only a few times. V usage is TRBV6-8 and J usage is TRBJ1-5, with 8 bases matching TRBD1. V lost 4 bases, J lost 5 bases, and 10 bases stayed unmatched. This CDR3 spans 16 amino acids. Looked up from germline, CDR1 is MNHGY and CDR2 is SAAAGT. The CDR3 region is CASSSPRTGPYQPQHF. CDR3 DNA: TGTGCCAGCAGTTCCCCGAGGACAGGGCCCTATCAGCCCCAGCATTTT.

This clone was recorded only once. V gene TRBV19 combines with J gene TRBJ2-1, with 10 bases that match TRBD1. The germline gives CDR1 LNHDA, CDR2 SQIVND (reference sequence). Trimming at V came to 6 bases and at J to 7 bases, leaving 3 bases not matched to a gene. CDR3 size: 13 residues. The chain's CDR3 is CASRDRGANEQFF. The CDR3 DNA is TGTGCCAGTAGGGACAGGGGGGCAAATGAGCAGTTCTTC.

This chain connects TRBV30 to TRBJ1-6; D uncertain. Germline lookup yields CDR1 GTSNPN and CDR2 SVGIG (reference sequence). Trimming shortened V by 3 bases and J by 9 bases, and 12 bases separated the two germline ends. This CDR3 is 13 amino acids long. The CDR3 here is CAWRTAGFSPLHF. The CDR3 DNA follows: TGTGCCTGGAGAACTGCTGGTTTTTCACCCCTCCACTTT.

The V and J genes are TRBV19 and TRBJ2-7; TRBD2 agrees at 11 bases. Germline CDR1 reads LNHDA; CDR2 reads SQIVND (reference sequence). The J segment lost 5 bases and the V segment lost 4 bases, leaving 7 bases of the junction unmatched. CDR3 length: 15 amino acids. The CDR3: CASSTLAGGSNEQYF. The DNA for the CDR3 is TGTGCCAGTAGTACCCTAGCGGGAGGAAGCAACGAGCAGTACTTC. The full variable domain, completed using reference TRBV19 and TRBJ2-7, is DGGITQSPKYLFRKEGQNVTLSCEQNLNHDAMYWYRQDPGQGLRLIYYSQIVNDFQKGDIAEGYSVSREKKESFPLTVTSAQKNPTAFYLCASSTLAGGSNEQYFGPGTRLTVT.

V gene TRBV18 combines with J gene TRBJ2-7, with 12 bases identical to TRBD2. This CDR3 is 17 amino acids long. V shed 1 base, J shed 4 bases, and the junction held 8 bases outside the gene matches. The germline gives CDR1 KGHSH, CDR2 LQKENI. The CDR3 reads CASSPRLAGDSVYEQYF. The CDR3 region has the DNA TGTGCCAGCTCACCACGACTAGCGGGGGATTCGGTGTACGAGCAGTACTTC.

The gene calls are TRBV11-3 and TRBJ1-1, with D possibly matching TRBD1 (5 bases). The germline V gene encodes CDR1 SGHNT and CDR2 YENEEA. The CDR3 is 14 residues long. Trimming left V 3 bases short and J 2 bases short, with 10 bases between. The CDR3 loop is CASSLAGANTEAFF. DNA of the CDR3: TGTGCCAGCAGCTTGGCCGGGGCCAACACTGAAGCTTTCTTT.

The chain links TRBV7-5 to TRBJ2-1; the D call TRBD2 from the table was never checked on the DNA. TRBV7-5 is an annotated pseudogene. This CDR3 has 15 amino acids. The CDR3 sequence: CASSLLAGSYNEQFF. CDR3 DNA: TGTGCCAGCAGCTTACTAGCGGGGTCCTACAATGAGCAGTTCTTC.

This clone was counted only a few times. The chain couples TRBV18 to TRBJ2-1; D unresolved. In germline, CDR1 is KGHSH, CDR2 LQKENI. V gave up 0 bases and J gave up 4 bases, with 1 base separating them. The CDR3 is 12 amino acids. CDR3 in DNA: TGTGCCAGCTCACCACCGTACAATGAGCAGTTCTTC. Translation: CASSPPYNEQFF.

The rearrangement joins TRBV18 to TRBJ1-2; D gene unclear. Germline V gene lookup returns CDR1 KGHSH and CDR2 LQKENI. The V gene lost 0 bases and the J gene lost 3 bases, with 8 bases spanning the gap. The CDR3 runs 14 residues. The CDR3 bases are TGTGCCAGCTCACCACCGGCAGGAGACTATGGCTACACCTTC. Translation gives CASSPPAGDYGYTF.

The rearrangement joins TRBV15 to TRBJ1-1, with D possibly matching TRBD1 (5 bases). The germline gives CDR1 LNHNV, CDR2 YYDKDF (reference sequence). This CDR3 has 15 amino acids. With 0 bases removed from V and 8 bases from J, the gap between germline ends came to 16 bases. DNA of the CDR3: TGTGCCACCAGCAGAGATCACGGGGGTTCTGGCGAAGCTTTCTTT. Translating it yields CATSRDHGGSGEAFF.

The chain couples TRBV9 to TRBJ2-1; 8 positions agree with TRBD1. Germline CDR1 reads SGDLS; CDR2 reads YYNGEE. CDR3 length equals 15 residues. The J segment lost 6 bases and the V segment lost 2 bases, leaving 7 bases of the junction unmatched. The CDR3, as DNA: TGTGCCAGCAGCGTCGGACAGGGAAGGACCAATGAGCAGTTCTTC. Its translation is CASSVGQGRTNEQFF. Supplemented by reference TRBV9 and TRBJ2-1, the full variable domain reads DSGVTQTPKHLITATGQRVTLRCSPRSGDLSVYWYQQSLDQGLQFLIQYYNGEERAKGNILERFSAQQFPDLHSELNLSSLELGDSALYFCASSVGQGRTNEQFFGPGTRLTVL.

The chain joins TRBV4-1 to TRBJ1-4; 8 bases line up with TRBD1. Germline V gene sequence: CDR1 MGHRA, CDR2 YSYEKL. There are 14 residues in the CDR3. With V trimmed by 2 bases and J by 8 bases, 4 bases remained unmatched. CDR3 amino acids: CASSQRTGSEKLFF. The DNA of the CDR3 is TGCGCCAGCAGCCAAAGGACAGGGAGCGAAAAACTGTTTTTT.

V is TRBV18 and J is TRBJ1-2, with unresolved D. Germline CDR1 reads KGHSH; CDR2 reads LQKENI. The CDR3 loop spans 15 amino acids. Trimming removed 1 base at V and 8 bases at J, with 17 bases between. CDR3 DNA sequence: TGTGCCAGCTCACCACGAGGTGACCCGTCGGGAGGCTACACCTTC. It codes for CASSPRGDPSGGYTF.

This chain links TRBV28 with TRBJ2-4; tentatively, D is TRBD2 (6 bases). V lost 5 bases and J 0 bases, leaving 23 bases between the germline ends. In germline, CDR1 is MDHEN, CDR2 SYDVKM. CDR3 size: 19 residues. The CDR3 DNA reads as TGTGCCAGCAGTCCACCCGCCCAGCGGGTTCGACTAGCCAAAAACATTCAGTACTTC. Translating it yields CASSPPAQRVRLAKNIQYF. Supplemented by reference TRBV28 and TRBJ2-4, the full variable domain reads DVKVTQSSRYLVKRTGEKVFLECVQDMDHENMFWYRQDPGLGLRLIYFSYDVKMKEKGDIPEGYSVSREKKERFSLILESASTNQTSMYLCASSPPAQRVRLAKNIQYFGAGTRLSVL.

This chain joins TRBV15 and TRBJ2-5, with no clear D. In germline, CDR1 is LNHNV, CDR2 YYDKDF (reference sequence). The CDR3 extends over 14 amino acids. V was pared by 0 bases and J by 2 bases, with 7 bases between. The CDR3 here is CATSREQWQETQYF. The CDR3 coding sequence is TGTGCCACCAGCAGAGAACAGTGGCAAGAGACCCAGTACTTC.

The rearrangement uses TRBV15 and TRBJ1-1, with no clear D. This CDR3 contains 16 residues. Germline V gene lookup returns CDR1 LNHNV and CDR2 YYDKDF (reference sequence). Trimming took off 3 bases at V and 4 bases at J, with 18 bases between the two ends. The CDR3 here is CATSSPSGRGSTEAFF. In DNA form, the CDR3 reads TGTGCCACCAGCAGCCCCTCAGGTCGAGGGAGCACTGAAGCTTTCTTT.

The chain employs TRBV15 and TRBJ2-5; 9 nucleotides align to TRBD1. The CDR3 is 15 residues long. In germline, CDR1 is LNHNV, CDR2 YYDKDF (reference sequence). Losses at the gene ends were 3 bases for V and 5 bases for J; bases not matched to a gene: 7. Written as DNA, the CDR3 is TGTGCCACCAGCAGTGGGACAGGGCGATTGGAGACCCAGTACTTC. Its translation is CATSSGTGRLETQYF.

Worth noting for this clone: Since one of the bases is ambiguous or unread, X appears in place of its residue. V and J are TRBV5-1 and TRBJ2-1; a weak D match, TRBD2 (5 bases). The germline V gene has CDR1 SGHRS and CDR2 YFSETQ. The CDR3 consists of 15 residues. V was pared by 0 bases and J by 0 bases, with 7 bases between. CDR3 loop: CASSLXGSSYNEQFF. The CDR3 nucleotides read TGCGCCAGCAGCTTGGKTGGGAGCTCCTACAATGAGCAGTTCTTC.